The clone carrying this T cell receptor beta chain was found many times. Its antigen is still unknown. This entry comes from a study of T cells in Graves' hyperthyroidism and ophthalmopathy. Amplified regions were TCR beta CDR3 sequences from RNA transcripts. The TCR CDR3 was amplified in a first-round RT-PCR using the HTBI primer set. TCRdb reprocessed the multiplex PCR reads via MiXCR and lists one record per CDR3 protein. The table includes fewer than 550,000 distinct CDR3 sequences, approximately 14% detected once. General observations from the study: Progression to ophthalmopathy was predicted a median of roughly 6.8 months early.

Newly diagnosed hyperthyroidism patients aged 18 to 65 years had disease lasting under 2 months. Uncontrolled infection, other autoimmune disease, pregnancy or lactation disqualified patients from enrolment. 9 to 10 ml fresh peripheral blood yielded the PBMCs. Per the germline V gene, CDR1 is SGDLS and CDR2 is YYNGEE. This CDR3 is 16 amino acids long. Trimming removed 0 bases at V and 2 bases at J, with 15 bases between. The TCR originated in a woman aged 18-30 years with Graves' hyperthyroidism. Sequencing was carried out using blood. This chain uses TRBV9 with TRBJ2-7; a possible D gene is TRBD2 (6 bases). CDR3 nucleotides: TGTGCCAGCAGCGTAGCACCGATTAGCGGAACCTACGAGCAGTACTTC. This codes for CASSVAPISGTYEQYF.